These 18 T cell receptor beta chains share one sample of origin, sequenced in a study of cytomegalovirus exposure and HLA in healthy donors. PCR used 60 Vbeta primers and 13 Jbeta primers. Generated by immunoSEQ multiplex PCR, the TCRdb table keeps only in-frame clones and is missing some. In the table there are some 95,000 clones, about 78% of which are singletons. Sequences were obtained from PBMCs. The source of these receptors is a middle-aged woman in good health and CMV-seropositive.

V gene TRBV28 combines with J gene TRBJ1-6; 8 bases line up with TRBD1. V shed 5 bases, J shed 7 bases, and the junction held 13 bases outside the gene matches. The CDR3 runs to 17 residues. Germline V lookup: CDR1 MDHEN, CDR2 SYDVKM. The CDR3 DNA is TGTGCCAGCAGTCCCATTAGGCAGGGGGCGAGGAATTCACCCCTCCACTTT. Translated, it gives CASSPIRQGARNSPLHF.

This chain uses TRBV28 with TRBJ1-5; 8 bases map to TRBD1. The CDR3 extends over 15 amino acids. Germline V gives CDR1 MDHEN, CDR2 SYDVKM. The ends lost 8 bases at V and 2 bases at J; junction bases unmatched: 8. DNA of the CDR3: TGTGCCAGCCGTAGGAGGGGACAGGGCAATCAGCCCCAGCATTTT. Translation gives CASRRRGQGNQPQHF.

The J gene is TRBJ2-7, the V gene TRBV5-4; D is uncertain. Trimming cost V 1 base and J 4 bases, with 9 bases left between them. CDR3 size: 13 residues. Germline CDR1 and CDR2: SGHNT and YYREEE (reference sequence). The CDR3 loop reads CASSLSSGYEQYF. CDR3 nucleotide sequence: TGTGCCAGCAGCTTGTCGTCGGGTTACGAGCAGTACTTC.

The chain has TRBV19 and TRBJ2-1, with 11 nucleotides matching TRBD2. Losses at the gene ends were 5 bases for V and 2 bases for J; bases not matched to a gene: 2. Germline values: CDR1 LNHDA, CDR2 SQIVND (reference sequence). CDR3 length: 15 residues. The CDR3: CASSGLAGAYNEQFF. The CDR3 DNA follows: TGTGCCAGTAGTGGACTAGCGGGTGCCTACAATGAGCAGTTCTTC.

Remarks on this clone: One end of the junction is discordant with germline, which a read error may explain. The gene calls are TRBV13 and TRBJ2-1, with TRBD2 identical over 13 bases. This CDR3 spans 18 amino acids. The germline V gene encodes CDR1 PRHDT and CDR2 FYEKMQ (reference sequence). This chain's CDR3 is CASSTRTSGRTSYNEQLF. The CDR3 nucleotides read TGTGCCAGCAGCACTCGGACTAGCGGGAGAACCTCCTACAATGAGCAGCTCTTC.

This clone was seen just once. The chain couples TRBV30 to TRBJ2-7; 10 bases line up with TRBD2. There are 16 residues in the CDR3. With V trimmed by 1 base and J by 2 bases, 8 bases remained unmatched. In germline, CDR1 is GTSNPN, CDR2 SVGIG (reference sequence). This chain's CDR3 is CAWSGGKTSGAYEQYF. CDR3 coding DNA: TGTGCCTGGAGTGGTGGGAAAACTAGCGGGGCCTACGAGCAGTACTTC. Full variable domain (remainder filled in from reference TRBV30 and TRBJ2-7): SQTIHQWPATLVQPVGSPLSLECTVEGTSNPNLYWYRQAAGRGLQLLFYSVGIGQISSEVPQNLSASRPQDRQFILSSKKLLLSDSGFYLCAWSGGKTSGAYEQYFGPGTRLTVT.

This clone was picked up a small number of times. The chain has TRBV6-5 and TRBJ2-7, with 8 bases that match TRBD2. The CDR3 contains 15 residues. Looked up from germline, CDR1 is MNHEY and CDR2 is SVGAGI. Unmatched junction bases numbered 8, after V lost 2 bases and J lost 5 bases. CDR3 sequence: CASSYMASGQDEQYF. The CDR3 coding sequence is TGTGCCAGCAGTTACATGGCTAGCGGGCAGGACGAGCAGTACTTC.

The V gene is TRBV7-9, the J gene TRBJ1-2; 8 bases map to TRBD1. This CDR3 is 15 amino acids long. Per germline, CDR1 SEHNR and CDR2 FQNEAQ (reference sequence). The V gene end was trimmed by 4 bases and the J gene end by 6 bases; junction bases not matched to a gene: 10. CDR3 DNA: TGTGCCAGCAGCTCCCCCGGGACAGGAGGCCATGGCTACACCTTC. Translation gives CASSSPGTGGHGYTF.

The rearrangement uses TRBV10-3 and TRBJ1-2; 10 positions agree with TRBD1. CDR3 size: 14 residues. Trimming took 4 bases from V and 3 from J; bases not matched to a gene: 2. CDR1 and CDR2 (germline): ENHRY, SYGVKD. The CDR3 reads CAISGQGAYYGYTF. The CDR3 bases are TGTGCCATCAGTGGACAGGGGGCCTACTATGGCTACACCTTC.

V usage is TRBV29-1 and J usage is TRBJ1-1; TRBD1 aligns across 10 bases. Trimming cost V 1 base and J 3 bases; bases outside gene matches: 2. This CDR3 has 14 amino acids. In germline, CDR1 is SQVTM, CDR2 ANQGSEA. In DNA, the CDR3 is TGCAGCGTTGAAGGACAGGGGGCCCACACTGAAGCTTTCTTT. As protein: CSVEGQGAHTEAFF.

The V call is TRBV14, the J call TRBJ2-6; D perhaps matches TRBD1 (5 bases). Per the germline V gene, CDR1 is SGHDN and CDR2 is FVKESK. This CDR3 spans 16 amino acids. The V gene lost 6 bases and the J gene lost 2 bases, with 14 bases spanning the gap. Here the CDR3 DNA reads TGTGCCAGCAGTGGGGCAGGGTTAGCTGGGGCCAACGTCCTGACTTTC. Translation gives CASSGAGLAGANVLTF.

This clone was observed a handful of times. The CDR3 coding sequence is TGTGCCAGCAGCTTACTAACAGGGGGATCTTCAACTAATGAAAAACTGTTTTTT. Protein product: CASSLLTGGSSTNEKLFF. The chain couples TRBV5-6 to TRBJ1-4; TRBD1 aligns across 8 bases. Germline V CDR1 and CDR2: SGHDT, YYEEEE. This CDR3 comprises 18 residues. The V gene end was trimmed by 2 bases and the J gene end by 0 bases; junction bases not matched to a gene: 9. Filled out from reference TRBV5-6 and TRBJ1-4, the complete variable domain reads DAGVTQSPTHLIKTRGQQVTLRCSPKSGHDTVSWYQQALGQGPQFIFQYYEEEERQRGNFPDRFSGHQFPNYSSELNVNALLLGDSALYLCASSLLTGGSSTNEKLFFGSGTQLSVL.

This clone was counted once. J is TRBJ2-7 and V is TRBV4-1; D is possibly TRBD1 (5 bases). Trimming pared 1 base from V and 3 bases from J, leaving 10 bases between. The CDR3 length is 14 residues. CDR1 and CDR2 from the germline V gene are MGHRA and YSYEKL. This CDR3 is CASSQVKGFYEQYF. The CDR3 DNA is TGCGCCAGCAGCCAAGTTAAGGGGTTCTACGAGCAGTACTTC.

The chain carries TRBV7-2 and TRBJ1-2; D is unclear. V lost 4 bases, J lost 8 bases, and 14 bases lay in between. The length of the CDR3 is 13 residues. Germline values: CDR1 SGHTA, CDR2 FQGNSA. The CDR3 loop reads CASSSRERQGYTF. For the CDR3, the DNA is TGTGCCAGCAGCTCCCGGGAGAGGCAAGGCTACACCTTC.

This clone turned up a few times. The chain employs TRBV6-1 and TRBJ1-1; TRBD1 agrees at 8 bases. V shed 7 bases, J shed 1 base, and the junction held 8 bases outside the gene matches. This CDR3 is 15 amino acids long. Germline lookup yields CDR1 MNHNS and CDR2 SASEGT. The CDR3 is CASNLIQGGNTEAFF. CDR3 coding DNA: TGTGCCAGCAATTTGATACAGGGGGGGAACACTGAAGCTTTCTTT.

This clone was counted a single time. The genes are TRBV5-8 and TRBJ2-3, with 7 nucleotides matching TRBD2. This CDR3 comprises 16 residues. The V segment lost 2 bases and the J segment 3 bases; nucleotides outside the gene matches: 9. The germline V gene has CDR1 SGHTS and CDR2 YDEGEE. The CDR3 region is CASSFKRDGWTDTQYF. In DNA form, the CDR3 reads TGTGCCAGCAGCTTCAAGCGGGACGGGTGGACAGATACGCAGTATTTT.

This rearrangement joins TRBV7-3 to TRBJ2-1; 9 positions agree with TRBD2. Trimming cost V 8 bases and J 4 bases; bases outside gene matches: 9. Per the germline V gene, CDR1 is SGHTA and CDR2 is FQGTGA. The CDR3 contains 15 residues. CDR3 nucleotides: TGTGCCAGCTCCATTCTAGCGGGACAATACAATGAGCAGTTCTTC. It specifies CASSILAGQYNEQFF.

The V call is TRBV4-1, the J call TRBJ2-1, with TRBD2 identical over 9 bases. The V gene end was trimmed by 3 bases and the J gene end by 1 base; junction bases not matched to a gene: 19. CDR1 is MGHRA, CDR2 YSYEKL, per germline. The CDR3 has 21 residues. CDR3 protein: CASSHPASPGLATFSYNEQFF. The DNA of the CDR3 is TGCGCCAGCAGCCATCCTGCGAGCCCGGGACTAGCCACCTTTTCCTACAATGAGCAGTTCTTC.